Sequencing of this TCR beta chain was carried out in a study of blood T cells in healthy people across ages. The use of a sample-barcoded 5' primer and a J-beta primer mix characterized a second PCR of about 6 to 11 cycles. TCRdb re-analysed the 5' RACE reads in MiXCR, keeping a single row per CDR3 protein. The table records about 780,000 distinct CDR3 sequences, around 68% of them present only once. The CDR3 is 14 residues long. Germline-derived CDR1 and CDR2 are SGHTA and FQGNSA. Trimming cost V 0 bases and J 6 bases, with 12 bases left between them. Sequences were obtained from blood. The TCR was taken from a man aged 30 to 45 in good health. The chain is built from TRBV7-2 and TRBJ2-7; D ambiguous. DNA for the CDR3: TGTGCCAGCAGCTTAGCGGGGTCGGTAGCCGAGCAGTACTTC. Translation gives CASSLAGSVAEQYF.